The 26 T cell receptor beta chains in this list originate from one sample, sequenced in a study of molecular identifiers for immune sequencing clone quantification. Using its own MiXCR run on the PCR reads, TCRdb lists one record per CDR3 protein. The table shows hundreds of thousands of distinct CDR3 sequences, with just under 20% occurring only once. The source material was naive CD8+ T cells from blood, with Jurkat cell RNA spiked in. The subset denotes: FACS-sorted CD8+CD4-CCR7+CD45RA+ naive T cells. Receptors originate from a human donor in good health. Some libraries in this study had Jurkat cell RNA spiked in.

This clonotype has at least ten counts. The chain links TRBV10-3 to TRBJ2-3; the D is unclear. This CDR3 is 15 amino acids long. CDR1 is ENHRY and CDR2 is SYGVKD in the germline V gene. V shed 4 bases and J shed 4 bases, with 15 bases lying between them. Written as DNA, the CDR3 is TGTGCCATCAGTGTTGGTGAGAGTAGTGCAGATACGCAGTATTTT. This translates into CAISVGESSADTQYF.

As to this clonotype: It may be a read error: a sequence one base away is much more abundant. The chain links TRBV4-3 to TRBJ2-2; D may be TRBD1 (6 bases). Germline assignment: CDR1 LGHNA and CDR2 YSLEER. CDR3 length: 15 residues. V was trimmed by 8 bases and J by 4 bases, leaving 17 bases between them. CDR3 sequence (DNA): TGCGCCAGCGGCCTCGGGCAGGGGTTCACCGGGGAGCTGTTTTTT. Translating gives CASGLGQGFTGELFF.

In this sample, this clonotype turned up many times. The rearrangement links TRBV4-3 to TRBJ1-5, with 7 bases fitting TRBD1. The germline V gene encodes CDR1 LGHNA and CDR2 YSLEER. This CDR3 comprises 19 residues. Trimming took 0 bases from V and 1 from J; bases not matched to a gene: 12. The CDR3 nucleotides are TGCGCCAGCAGCCAAGATCTGGACAGGTTCGCATTGAGCAATCAGCCCCAGCATTTT. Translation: CASSQDLDRFALSNQPQHF.

The CDR3 nucleotides read TGTGCCAGCAGCGCGAACAGCGTAATGAACACTGAAGCTTTCTTT. Its translation is CASSANSVMNTEAFF. V gene TRBV7-6 combines with J gene TRBJ1-1; no clear D. The CDR3 length is 15 residues. V was shortened by 5 bases and J by 0 bases, with 13 bases between the two germline ends. Germline V gene lookup returns CDR1 SGHVS and CDR2 FNYEAQ.

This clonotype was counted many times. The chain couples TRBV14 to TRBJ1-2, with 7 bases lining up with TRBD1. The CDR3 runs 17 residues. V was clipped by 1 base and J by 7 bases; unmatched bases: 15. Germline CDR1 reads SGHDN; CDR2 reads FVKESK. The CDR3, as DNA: TGTGCCAGCAGCCAAGCGTCTTCCGTCAGGGGGGATCGTGGCTACACCTTC. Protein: CASSQASSVRGDRGYTF.

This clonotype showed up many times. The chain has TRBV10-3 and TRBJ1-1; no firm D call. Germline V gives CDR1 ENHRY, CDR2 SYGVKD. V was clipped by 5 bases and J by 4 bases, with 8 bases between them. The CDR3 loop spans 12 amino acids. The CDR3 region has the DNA TGTGCCATCAGTTCGGTGGGCACTGAAGCTTTCTTT. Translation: CAISSVGTEAFF.

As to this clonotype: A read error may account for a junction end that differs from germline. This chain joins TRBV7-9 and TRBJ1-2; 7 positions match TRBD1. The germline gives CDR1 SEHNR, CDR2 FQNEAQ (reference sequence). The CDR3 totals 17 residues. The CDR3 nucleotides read TGTGACAGCAGCTCGCCGACAGGGAGGCATCCTTACTATGGCTACACCTTC. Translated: CDSSSPTGRHPYYGYTF.

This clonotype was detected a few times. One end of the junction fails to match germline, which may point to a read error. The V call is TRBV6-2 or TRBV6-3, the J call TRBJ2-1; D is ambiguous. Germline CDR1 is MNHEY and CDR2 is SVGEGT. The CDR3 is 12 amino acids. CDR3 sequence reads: CASSYRADERFF. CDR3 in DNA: TGTGCCAGCAGTTACAGGGCTGATGAGCGGTTCTTC.

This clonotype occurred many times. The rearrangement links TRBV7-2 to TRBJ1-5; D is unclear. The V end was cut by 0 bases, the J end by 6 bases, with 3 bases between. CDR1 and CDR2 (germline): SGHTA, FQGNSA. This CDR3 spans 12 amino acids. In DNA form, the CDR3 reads TGTGCCAGCAGCTTAGCGAGTCAGCCCCAGCATTTT. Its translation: CASSLASQPQHF.

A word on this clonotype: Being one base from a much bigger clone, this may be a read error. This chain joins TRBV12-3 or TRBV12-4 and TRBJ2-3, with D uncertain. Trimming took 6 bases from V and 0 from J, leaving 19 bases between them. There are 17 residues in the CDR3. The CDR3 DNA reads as TGTGCCAGCAGCCCCTTTGCGTGGCAGCCTAGCACAGATACGCAGTATTTT. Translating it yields CASSPFAWQPSTDTQYF.

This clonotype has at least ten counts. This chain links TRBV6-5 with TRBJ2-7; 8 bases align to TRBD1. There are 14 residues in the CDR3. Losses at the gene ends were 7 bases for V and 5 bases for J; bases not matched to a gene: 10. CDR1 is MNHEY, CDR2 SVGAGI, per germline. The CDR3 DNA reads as TGTGCCAGCATCCCAACAGGGGGAAGCGACGAGCAGTACTTC. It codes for CASIPTGGSDEQYF.

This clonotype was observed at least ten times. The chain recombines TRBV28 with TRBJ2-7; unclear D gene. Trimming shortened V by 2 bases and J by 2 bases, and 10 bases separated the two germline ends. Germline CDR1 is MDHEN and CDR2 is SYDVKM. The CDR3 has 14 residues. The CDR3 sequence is CASSLISSTYEQYF. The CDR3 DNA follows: TGTGCCAGCAGTTTAATCAGCAGTACCTACGAGCAGTACTTC.

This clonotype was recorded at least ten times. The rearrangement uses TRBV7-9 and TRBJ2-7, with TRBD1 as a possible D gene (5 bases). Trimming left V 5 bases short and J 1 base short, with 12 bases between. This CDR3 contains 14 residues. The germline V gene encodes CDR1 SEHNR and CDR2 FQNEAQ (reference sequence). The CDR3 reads CASSPQGRSYEQYF. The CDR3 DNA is TGTGCCAGCAGCCCCCAGGGTCGGTCCTACGAGCAGTACTTC.

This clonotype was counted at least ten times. The CDR3 nucleotides are TGCAGTGCTAGATCGTCAAAACCCGGGACTAGCGGGGTCTACGAGCAGTACTTC. Amino acid sequence: CSARSSKPGTSGVYEQYF. The V gene is TRBV20-1, the J gene TRBJ2-7, with TRBD2 matching over 13 bases. Trimming at V came to 2 bases and at J to 3 bases, leaving 13 bases not matched to a gene. Germline lookup yields CDR1 DFQATT and CDR2 SNEGSKA (reference sequence). This CDR3 spans 18 amino acids.

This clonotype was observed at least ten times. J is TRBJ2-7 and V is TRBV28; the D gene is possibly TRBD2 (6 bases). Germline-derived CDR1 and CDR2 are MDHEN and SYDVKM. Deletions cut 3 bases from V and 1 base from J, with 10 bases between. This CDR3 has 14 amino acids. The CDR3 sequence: CASSFRERSYEQYF. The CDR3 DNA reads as TGTGCCAGCAGTTTCCGGGAGCGTTCCTACGAGCAGTACTTC.

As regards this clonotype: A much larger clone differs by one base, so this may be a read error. The CDR3 coding sequence is TGTGCCAGCGGCAATAGCGGGGGAGCTACTGAGCAGTTCTTC. Amino acid sequence: CASGNSGGATEQFF. V and J are TRBV7-2 and TRBJ2-1, with 9 bases identical to TRBD2. This CDR3 has 14 amino acids. In germline, CDR1 is SGHTA, CDR2 FQGNSA. V shed 8 bases, J shed 9 bases, and the junction held 11 bases outside the gene matches.

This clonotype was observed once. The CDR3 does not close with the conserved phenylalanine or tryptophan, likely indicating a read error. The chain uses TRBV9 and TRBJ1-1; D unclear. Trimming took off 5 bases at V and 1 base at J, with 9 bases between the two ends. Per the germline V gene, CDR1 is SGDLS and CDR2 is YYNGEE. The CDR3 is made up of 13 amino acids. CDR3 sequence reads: CASSLAGNTEAFL. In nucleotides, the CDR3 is TGTGCCAGCAGTCTAGCTGGGAACACTGAAGCTTTCCTT.

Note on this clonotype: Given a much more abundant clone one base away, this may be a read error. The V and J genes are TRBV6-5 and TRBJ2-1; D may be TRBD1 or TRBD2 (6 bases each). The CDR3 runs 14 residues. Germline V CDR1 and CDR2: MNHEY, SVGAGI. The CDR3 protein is CAGSSTGAHNEQFF. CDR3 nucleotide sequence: TGTGCCGGCAGTAGTACGGGGGCCCACAATGAGCAGTTCTTC.

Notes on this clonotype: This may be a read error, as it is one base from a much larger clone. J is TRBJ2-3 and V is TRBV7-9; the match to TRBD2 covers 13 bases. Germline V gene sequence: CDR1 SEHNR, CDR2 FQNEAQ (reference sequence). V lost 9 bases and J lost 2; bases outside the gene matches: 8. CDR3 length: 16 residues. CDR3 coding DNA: TGTGCCAGTGGGGGGACTAGCGGGGACCTCACAGATACGCAGTATTTT. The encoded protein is CASGGTSGDLTDTQYF. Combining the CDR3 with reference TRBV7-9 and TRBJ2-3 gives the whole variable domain DTGVSQNPRHKITKRGQNVTFRCDPISEHNRLYWYRQTLGQGPEFLTYFQNEAQLEKSRLLSDRFSAERPKGSFSTLEIQRTEQGDSAMYLCASGGTSGDLTDTQYFGPGTRLTVL.

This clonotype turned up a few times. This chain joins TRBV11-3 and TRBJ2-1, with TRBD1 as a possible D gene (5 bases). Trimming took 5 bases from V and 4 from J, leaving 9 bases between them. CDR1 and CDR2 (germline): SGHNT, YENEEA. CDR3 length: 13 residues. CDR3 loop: CASSVTEYNEQFF. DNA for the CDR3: TGTGCCAGCAGCGTGACAGAATACAATGAGCAGTTCTTC.

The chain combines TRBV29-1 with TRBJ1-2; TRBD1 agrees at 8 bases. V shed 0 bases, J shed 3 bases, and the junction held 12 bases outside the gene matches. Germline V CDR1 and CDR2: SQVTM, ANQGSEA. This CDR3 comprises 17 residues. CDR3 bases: TGCAGCGTTGAAGAAGGGGCTCTACAGGGGGTGGACTATGGCTACACCTTC. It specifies CSVEEGALQGVDYGYTF.

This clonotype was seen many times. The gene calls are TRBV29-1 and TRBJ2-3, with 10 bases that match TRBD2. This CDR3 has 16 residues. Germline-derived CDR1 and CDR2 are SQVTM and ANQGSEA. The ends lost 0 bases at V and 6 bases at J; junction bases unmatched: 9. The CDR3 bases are TGCAGCGTTGAAGAGTGGCTAGCGGGAGTTCCGGATACGCAGTATTTT. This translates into CSVEEWLAGVPDTQYF.

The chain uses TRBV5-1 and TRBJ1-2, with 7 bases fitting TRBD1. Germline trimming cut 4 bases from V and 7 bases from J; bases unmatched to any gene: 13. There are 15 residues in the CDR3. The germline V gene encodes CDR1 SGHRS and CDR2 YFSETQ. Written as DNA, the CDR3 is TGCGCCAGCAGCCCTACTTCGAGGGGGCCTGTTGGCTACACCTTC. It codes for CASSPTSRGPVGYTF.

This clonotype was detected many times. The DNA of the CDR3 is TGTGCCAGCAGTTACGGGTGGGGGGAGCTGTTTTTT. Residues: CASSYGWGELFF. The V call is TRBV6-5, the J call TRBJ2-2; D ambiguous. The CDR3 extends over 12 amino acids. The germline V gene has CDR1 MNHEY and CDR2 SVGAGI. V lost 2 bases to trimming and J lost 8 bases, with 6 bases between them.

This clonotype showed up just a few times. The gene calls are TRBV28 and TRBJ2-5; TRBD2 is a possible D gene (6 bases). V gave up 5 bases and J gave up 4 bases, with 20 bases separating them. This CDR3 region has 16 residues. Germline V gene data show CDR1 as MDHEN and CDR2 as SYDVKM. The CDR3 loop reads CASSMVSGAGRETQYF. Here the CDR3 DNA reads TGTGCCAGCAGTATGGTTTCGGGAGCGGGCAGAGAGACCCAGTACTTC.

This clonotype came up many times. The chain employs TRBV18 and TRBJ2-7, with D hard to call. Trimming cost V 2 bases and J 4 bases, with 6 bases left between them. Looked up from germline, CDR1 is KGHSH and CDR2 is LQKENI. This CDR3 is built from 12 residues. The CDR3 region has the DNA TGTGCCAGCTCACCATCATGGTACGAGCAGTACTTC. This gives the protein CASSPSWYEQYF.